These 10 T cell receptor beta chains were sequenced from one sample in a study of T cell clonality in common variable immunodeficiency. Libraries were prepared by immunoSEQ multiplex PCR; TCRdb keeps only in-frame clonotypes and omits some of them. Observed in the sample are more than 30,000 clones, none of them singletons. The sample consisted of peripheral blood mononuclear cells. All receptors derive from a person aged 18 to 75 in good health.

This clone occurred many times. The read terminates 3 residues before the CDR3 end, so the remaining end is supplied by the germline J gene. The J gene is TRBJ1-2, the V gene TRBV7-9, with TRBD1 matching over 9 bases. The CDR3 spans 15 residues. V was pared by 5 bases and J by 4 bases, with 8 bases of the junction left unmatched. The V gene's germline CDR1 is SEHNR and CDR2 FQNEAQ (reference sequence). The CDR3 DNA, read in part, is TGTGCCAGCAGCACGCACAGGGGGCTTAGCTATGGC. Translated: CASSTHRGLSYG. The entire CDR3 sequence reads CASSTHRGLSYGYTF.

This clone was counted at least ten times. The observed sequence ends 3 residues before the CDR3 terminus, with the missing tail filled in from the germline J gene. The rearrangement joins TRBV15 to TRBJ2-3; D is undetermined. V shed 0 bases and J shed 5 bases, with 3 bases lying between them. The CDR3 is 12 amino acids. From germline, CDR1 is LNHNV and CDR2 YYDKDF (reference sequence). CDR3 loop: CATSRDRDTQYF. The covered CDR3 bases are TGTGCCACCAGCAGAGATCGAGATACG.

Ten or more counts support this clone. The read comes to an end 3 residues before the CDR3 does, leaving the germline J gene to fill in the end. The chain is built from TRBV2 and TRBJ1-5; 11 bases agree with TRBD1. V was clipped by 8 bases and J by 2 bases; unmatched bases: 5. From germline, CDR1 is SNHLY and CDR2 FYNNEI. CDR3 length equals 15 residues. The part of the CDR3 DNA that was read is TGTGCCAGCGGCGGGACAGGGGGTGGCAATCAGCCC. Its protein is CASGGTGGGNQP. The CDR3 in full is CASGGTGGGNQPQHF.

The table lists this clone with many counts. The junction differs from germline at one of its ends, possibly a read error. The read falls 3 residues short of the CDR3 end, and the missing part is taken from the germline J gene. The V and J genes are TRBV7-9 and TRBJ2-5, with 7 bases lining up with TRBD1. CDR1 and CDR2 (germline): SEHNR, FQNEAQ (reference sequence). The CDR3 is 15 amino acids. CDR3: CASTLSTGMEETQYF. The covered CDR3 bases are TGTGCCAGCACCTTATCGACAGGGATGGAAGAGACC.

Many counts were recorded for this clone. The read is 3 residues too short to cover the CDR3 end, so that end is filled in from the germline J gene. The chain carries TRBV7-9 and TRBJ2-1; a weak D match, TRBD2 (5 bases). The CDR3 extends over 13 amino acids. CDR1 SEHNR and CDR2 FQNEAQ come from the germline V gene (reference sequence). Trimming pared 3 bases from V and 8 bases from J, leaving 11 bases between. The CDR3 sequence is CASSFRTLDEQFF. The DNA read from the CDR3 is TGTGCCAGCAGCTTCCGGACTCTGGATGAG.

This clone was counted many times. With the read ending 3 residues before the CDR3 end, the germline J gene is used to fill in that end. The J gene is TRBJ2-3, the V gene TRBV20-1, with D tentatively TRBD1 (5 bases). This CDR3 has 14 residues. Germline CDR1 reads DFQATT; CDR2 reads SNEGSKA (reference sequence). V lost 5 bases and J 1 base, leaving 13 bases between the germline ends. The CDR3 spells CSAVRGAGTDTQYF. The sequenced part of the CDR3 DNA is TGCAGTGCTGTTAGGGGCGCCGGCACAGATACG.

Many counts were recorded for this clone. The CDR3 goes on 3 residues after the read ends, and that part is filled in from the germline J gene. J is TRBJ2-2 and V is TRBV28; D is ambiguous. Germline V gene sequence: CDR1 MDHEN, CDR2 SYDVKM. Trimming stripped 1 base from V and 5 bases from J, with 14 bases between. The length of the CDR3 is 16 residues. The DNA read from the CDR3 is TGTGCCAGCAGTTTATACTACGGGTACGAGACCGGGGAG. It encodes CASSLYYGYETGE. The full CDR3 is CASSLYYGYETGELFF.

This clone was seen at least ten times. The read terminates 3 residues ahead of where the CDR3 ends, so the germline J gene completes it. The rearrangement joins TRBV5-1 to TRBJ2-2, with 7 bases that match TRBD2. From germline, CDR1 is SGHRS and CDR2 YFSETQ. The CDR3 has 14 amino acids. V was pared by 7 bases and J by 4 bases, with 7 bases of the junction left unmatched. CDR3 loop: CASGSGTTTGELFF. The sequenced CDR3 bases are TGCGCCAGCGGGTCCGGGACTACCACCGGGGAG.

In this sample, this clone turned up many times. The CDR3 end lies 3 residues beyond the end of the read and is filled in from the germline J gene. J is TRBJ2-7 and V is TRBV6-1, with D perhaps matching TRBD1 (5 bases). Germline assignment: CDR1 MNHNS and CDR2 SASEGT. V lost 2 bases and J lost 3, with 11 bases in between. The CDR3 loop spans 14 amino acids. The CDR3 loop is CASSEFGQGYEQYF. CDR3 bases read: TGTGCCAGCAGTGAATTTGGGCAGGGCTACGAG.

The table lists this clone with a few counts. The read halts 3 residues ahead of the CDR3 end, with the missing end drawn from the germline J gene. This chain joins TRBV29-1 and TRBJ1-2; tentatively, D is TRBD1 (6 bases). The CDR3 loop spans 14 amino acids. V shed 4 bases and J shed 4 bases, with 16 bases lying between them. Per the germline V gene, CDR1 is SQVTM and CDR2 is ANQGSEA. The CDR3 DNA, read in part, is TGCAGCGTTGGGGGGGGGCAGGAAGGCTATGGC. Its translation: CSVGGGQEGYG. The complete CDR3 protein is CSVGGGQEGYGYTF.